This T cell receptor (beta chain) was identified during a study of T cells in lung cancer brain metastases. Study-wide background: Median interval between primary and brain metastasis specimen acquisition was under 350 days.

Marked H&E slides guided macrodissection of tumor areas from about 5 unstained, deparaffinized approximately 10 um sections. From germline, CDR1 is MNHEY and CDR2 SVGAGI. The CDR3 length is 14 residues. With 2 bases removed from V and 4 bases from J, the gap between germline ends came to 8 bases. Repertoires were generated with immunoSEQ multiplex PCR, while TCRdb's copy carries only in-frame clones and drops some. This table holds several thousand clones, 75% to 90% found once. The TCR originated in a man over 45 with non-small cell lung cancer. The specimen was tumor tissue from the primary lung tumor. The chain joins TRBV6-5 to TRBJ2-2; D is undetermined. The CDR3 nucleotides are TGTGCCAGCAGTTACGACAATGGCACCGGGGAGCTGTTTTTT. This sequence encodes CASSYDNGTGELFF.